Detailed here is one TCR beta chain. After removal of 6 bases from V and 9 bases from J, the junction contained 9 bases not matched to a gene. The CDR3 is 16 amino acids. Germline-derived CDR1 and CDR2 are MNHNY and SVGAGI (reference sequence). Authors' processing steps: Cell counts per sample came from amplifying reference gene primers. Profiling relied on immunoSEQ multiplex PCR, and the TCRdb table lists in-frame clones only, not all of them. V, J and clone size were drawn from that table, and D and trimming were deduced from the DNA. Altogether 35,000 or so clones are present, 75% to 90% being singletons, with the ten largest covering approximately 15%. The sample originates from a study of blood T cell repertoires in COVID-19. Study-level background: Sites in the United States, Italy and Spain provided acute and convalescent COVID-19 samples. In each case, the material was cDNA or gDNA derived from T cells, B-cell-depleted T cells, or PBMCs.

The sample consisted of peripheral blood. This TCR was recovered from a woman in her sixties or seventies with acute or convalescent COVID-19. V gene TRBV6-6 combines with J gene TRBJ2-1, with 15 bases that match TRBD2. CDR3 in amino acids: CASRRTSGGAMGEQFF. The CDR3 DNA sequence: TGTGCCAGCAGGCGGACTAGCGGGGGGGCTATGGGTGAGCAGTTCTTC.